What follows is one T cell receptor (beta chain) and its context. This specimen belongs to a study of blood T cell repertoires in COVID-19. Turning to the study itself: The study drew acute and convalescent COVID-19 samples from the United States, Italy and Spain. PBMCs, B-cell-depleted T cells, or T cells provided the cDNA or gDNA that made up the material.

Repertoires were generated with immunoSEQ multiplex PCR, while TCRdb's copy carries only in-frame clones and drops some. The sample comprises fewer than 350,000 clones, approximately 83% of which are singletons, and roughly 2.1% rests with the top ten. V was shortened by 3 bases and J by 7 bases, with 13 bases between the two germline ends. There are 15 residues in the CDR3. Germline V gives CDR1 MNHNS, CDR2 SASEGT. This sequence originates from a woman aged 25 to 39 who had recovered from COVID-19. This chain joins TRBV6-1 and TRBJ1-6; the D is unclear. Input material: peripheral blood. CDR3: CASSDPGLGNSPLHF. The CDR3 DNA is TGTGCCAGCAGTGACCCTGGACTCGGAAATTCACCCCTCCACTTT.